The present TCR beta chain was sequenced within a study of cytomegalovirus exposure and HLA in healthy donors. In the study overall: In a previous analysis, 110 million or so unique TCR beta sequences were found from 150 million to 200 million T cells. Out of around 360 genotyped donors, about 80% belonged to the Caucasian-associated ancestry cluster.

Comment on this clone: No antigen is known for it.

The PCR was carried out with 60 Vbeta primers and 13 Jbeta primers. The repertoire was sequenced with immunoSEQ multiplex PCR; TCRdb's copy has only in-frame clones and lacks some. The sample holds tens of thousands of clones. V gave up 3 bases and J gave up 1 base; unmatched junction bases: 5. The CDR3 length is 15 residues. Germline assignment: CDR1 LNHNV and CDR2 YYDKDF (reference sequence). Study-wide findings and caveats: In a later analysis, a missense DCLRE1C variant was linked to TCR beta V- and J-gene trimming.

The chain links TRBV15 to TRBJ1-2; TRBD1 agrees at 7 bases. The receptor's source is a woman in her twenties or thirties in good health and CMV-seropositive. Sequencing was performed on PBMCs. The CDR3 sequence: CATSSGGGGNYGYTF. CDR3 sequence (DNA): TGTGCCACCAGCAGCGGAGGGGGCGGTAACTATGGCTACACCTTC. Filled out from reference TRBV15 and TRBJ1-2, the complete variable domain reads DAMVIQNPRYQVTQFGKPVTLSCSQTLNHNVMYWYQQKSSQAPKLLFHYYDKDFNNEADTPDNFQSRRPNTSFCFLDIRSPGLGDTAMYLCATSSGGGGNYGYTFGSGTRLTVV.